These 29 T cell receptor beta chains originate from one sample sequenced in a study of cytomegalovirus exposure and HLA in healthy donors (dated by TCRdb to 2016 to 2017). Library preparation used the immunoSEQ multiplex PCR assay. The multiplex PCR relied on a mix of 60 forward primers for TCR Vbeta segments and 13 reverse primers for TCR Jbeta segments. The table comes from immuneACCESS by way of TCRdb, which keeps in-frame sequences with V and J called. Part of the clones is missing from these tables; in studies checked, under half for an unresolved V gene and the rest for unknown reasons. In this sample the table shows over 150,000 clones, around 80% of which occur a single time. Together, the top ten hold 1.4% to 1.5% of the sample. Material: PBMCs. Every receptor here comes from a woman under 40 in good health and CMV-seropositive.

The chain couples TRBV30 to TRBJ1-1, with a weak D call TRBD1 (5 bases). The CDR3 consists of 13 residues. Trimming removed 5 bases from V and 0 bases from J, with 10 bases in between. Germline V gives CDR1 GTSNPN, CDR2 SVGIG (reference sequence). The chain's CDR3 is CAWDSNMNTEAFF. DNA of the CDR3: TGTGCCTGGGACAGTAACATGAACACTGAAGCTTTCTTT.

The genes are TRBV27 and TRBJ2-1; possible D gene TRBD2, 5 bases. CDR1 MNHEY and CDR2 SMNVEV come from the germline V gene (reference sequence). The V and J ends lost 4 bases and 6 bases respectively, with 28 bases between them. The CDR3 consists of 19 residues. CDR3: CASSSGMRVLGLGINEQFF. In DNA form, the CDR3 reads TGTGCCAGCAGTTCGGGAATGCGCGTACTAGGTCTAGGTATCAATGAGCAGTTCTTC.

The chain uses TRBV18 and TRBJ2-1, with 12 nucleotides matching TRBD1. CDR1 and CDR2 from the germline V gene are KGHSH and LQKENI. The CDR3 consists of 16 residues. The V gene end was trimmed by 5 bases and the J gene end by 5 bases; junction bases not matched to a gene: 7. CDR3 protein: CASSDPGQGANNEQFF. CDR3 coding DNA: TGTGCCAGCTCAGACCCGGGACAGGGGGCAAACAATGAGCAGTTCTTC.

On this clone: An end of the junction differs from the germline gene, which may be a read error. The CDR3 here is CASTLSRGTGEKLFF. The CDR3 coding sequence is TGTGCCAGCACCTTAAGTCGAGGTACAGGGGAAAAACTGTTTTTT. This chain links TRBV7-8 with TRBJ1-4, with D possibly being TRBD1 (6 bases). This CDR3 has 15 residues. Germline V gene sequence: CDR1 SGHVS, CDR2 FQNEAQ.

This chain uses TRBV6-1 with TRBJ2-7, with 7 bases fitting TRBD2. The length of the CDR3 is 14 residues. CDR1 is MNHNS, CDR2 SASEGT, per germline. Germline trimming cut 5 bases from V and 0 bases from J; bases unmatched to any gene: 4. The CDR3 region is CASSSSGTSYEQYF. CDR3 nucleotides: TGTGCCAGCAGTTCTAGCGGAACCTCCTACGAGCAGTACTTC.

The chain employs TRBV10-3 and TRBJ2-6, with 7 bases that match TRBD1. CDR3 length equals 22 residues. The trim removed 3 bases at V and 0 bases at J, leaving 20 bases unmatched. CDR1 and CDR2 (germline): ENHRY, SYGVKD. The CDR3 is CAISDPDRFPLFSLSGANVLTF. In nucleotides, the CDR3 is TGTGCCATCAGTGACCCGGACAGGTTTCCCCTCTTCTCTCTCTCTGGGGCCAACGTCCTGACTTTC.

The chain combines TRBV11-3 with TRBJ2-1; D uncertain. Germline V gene data show CDR1 as SGHNT and CDR2 as YENEEA. V lost 0 bases and J lost 0, with 3 bases in between. The CDR3 is made up of 14 amino acids. The CDR3 sequence: CASSLDSSYNEQFF. The CDR3, as DNA: TGTGCCAGCAGCTTAGATAGCTCCTACAATGAGCAGTTCTTC. The whole variable domain, filled in from reference TRBV11-3 and TRBJ2-1, reads EAGVVQSPRYKIIEKKQPVAFWCNPISGHNTLYWYLQNLGQGPELLIRYENEEAVDDSQLPKDRFSAERLKGVDSTLKIQPAELGDSAVYLCASSLDSSYNEQFFGPGTRLTVL.

This chain uses TRBV19 with TRBJ1-1; 7 bases line up with TRBD1. The CDR3 runs to 18 residues. With V trimmed by 1 base and J by 0 bases, 11 bases remained unmatched. Germline V gene lookup returns CDR1 LNHDA and CDR2 SQIVND (reference sequence). The CDR3 nucleotides are TGTGCCAGTAGTATAGTGGGTTTAGACAGGGCAGTGAACACTGAAGCTTTCTTT. It yields the protein CASSIVGLDRAVNTEAFF.

The chain combines TRBV28 with TRBJ1-5; 10 bases match TRBD1. J was trimmed by 4 bases and V by 6 bases; bases with no gene match: 0. The CDR3 loop spans 13 amino acids. The germline gives CDR1 MDHEN, CDR2 SYDVKM. CDR3 coding DNA: TGTGCCAGCAGGGGACAGGGGAATCAGCCCCAGCATTTT. It codes for CASRGQGNQPQHF.

V and J are TRBV29-1 and TRBJ1-1; D may be TRBD1 (6 bases). Germline V gives CDR1 SQVTM, CDR2 ANQGSEA. The CDR3 totals 13 residues. Trimming cost V 4 bases and J 1 base, with 10 bases left between them. In DNA form, the CDR3 reads TGCAGCGTTGTTGGGGGCACGAACACTGAAGCTTTCTTT. This codes for CSVVGGTNTEAFF. The variable domain in full, with the rest retrieved from reference TRBV29-1 and TRBJ1-1, is SAVISQKPSRDICQRGTSLTIQCQVDSQVTMMFWYRQQPGQSLTLIATANQGSEATYESGFVIDKFPISRPNLTFSTLTVSNMSPEDSSIYLCSVVGGTNTEAFFGQGTRLTVV.

This clone has more than one count but fewer than ten. J is TRBJ2-6 and V is TRBV9; 12 nucleotides match TRBD2. This CDR3 comprises 18 residues. Unmatched junction bases numbered 3, after V lost 0 bases and J lost 2 bases. The germline CDR1 and CDR2 sequences are SGDLS and YYNGEE. The CDR3 reads CASSVGLAGVAGANVLTF. The DNA of the CDR3 is TGTGCCAGCAGCGTAGGACTAGCGGGAGTTGCTGGGGCCAACGTCCTGACTTTC.

The chain couples TRBV6-5 to TRBJ1-2; a weak D match, TRBD1 (5 bases). Trimming stripped 0 bases from V and 7 bases from J, with 9 bases between. CDR1 is MNHEY and CDR2 is SVGAGI in the germline V gene. The CDR3 loop spans 13 amino acids. CDR3 bases: TGTGCCAGCAGTTACTCCGTGGGGGGTGGCTACACCTTC. It is translated as CASSYSVGGGYTF.

The J gene is TRBJ1-2, the V gene TRBV28; the D gene is possibly TRBD1 (5 bases). Germline assignment: CDR1 MDHEN and CDR2 SYDVKM. The CDR3 has 13 residues. V was cut by 4 bases and J by 5 bases, with 11 bases left in between. The CDR3 nucleotides are TGTGCCAGCAGTTACCAGGGAAAGTATGGCTACACCTTC. It codes for CASSYQGKYGYTF.

The chain has TRBV28 and TRBJ1-2, with 7 bases lining up with TRBD1. The CDR3 runs to 19 residues. The trim removed 5 bases at V and 2 bases at J, leaving 20 bases unmatched. Looked up from germline, CDR1 is MDHEN and CDR2 is SYDVKM. The CDR3 bases are TGTGCCAGCAGTACTCGGACCCGACAGGGAACTGGGATAAACTATGGCTACACCTTC. This codes for CASSTRTRQGTGINYGYTF.

As DNA, the CDR3 is TGTGCCAGCAGCTCCCAACTCCTTGAAAAACTGTTTTTT. Protein sequence: CASSSQLLEKLFF. The V call is TRBV7-2, the J call TRBJ1-4; D remains unclear. Looked up from germline, CDR1 is SGHTA and CDR2 is FQGNSA. The CDR3 consists of 13 residues. V lost 4 bases and J lost 7, with 10 bases in between.

This chain links TRBV11-3 with TRBJ2-1, with D hard to call. CDR3 length: 12 amino acids. V dropped 5 bases and J dropped 10 bases, with 12 bases sitting between them. From germline, CDR1 is SGHNT and CDR2 YENEEA. CDR3 bases: TGTGCCAGCAGCCCCGAAGTTCGGGAGCAGTTCTTC. This gives the protein CASSPEVREQFF.

J is TRBJ1-1 and V is TRBV19; TRBD1 might be the D (6 bases). The V and J ends lost 3 bases and 1 base respectively, with 18 bases between them. Per germline, CDR1 LNHDA and CDR2 SQIVND (reference sequence). CDR3 size: 17 residues. The CDR3 nucleotides are TGTGCCAGTAGTATCGCGGTCGGGGGGGCCCGGAACACTGAAGCTTTCTTT. As protein: CASSIAVGGARNTEAFF.

The chain combines TRBV28 with TRBJ2-5; 10 bases are a match to TRBD1. Losses at the gene ends were 5 bases for V and 2 bases for J; bases not matched to a gene: 5. CDR1 MDHEN and CDR2 SYDVKM come from the germline V gene. The CDR3 sequence is 15 residues long. The CDR3 spells CASSTRDRGQETQYF. CDR3 in DNA: TGTGCCAGCAGTACCCGGGACAGGGGTCAAGAGACCCAGTACTTC. The whole variable domain, filled in from reference TRBV28 and TRBJ2-5, reads DVKVTQSSRYLVKRTGEKVFLECVQDMDHENMFWYRQDPGLGLRLIYFSYDVKMKEKGDIPEGYSVSREKKERFSLILESASTNQTSMYLCASSTRDRGQETQYFGPGTRLLVL.

The J gene is TRBJ2-6, the V gene TRBV18, with D perhaps TRBD1 (5 bases). The CDR3 loop spans 17 amino acids. V gave up 2 bases and J gave up 1 base, with 12 bases separating them. Germline CDR1 reads KGHSH; CDR2 reads LQKENI. Written as DNA, the CDR3 is TGTGCCAGCTCACCAGCCCAGGGCCGGTCTGGGGCCAACGTCCTGACTTTC. Amino acids: CASSPAQGRSGANVLTF.

This clone has only a few counts. The genes are TRBV18 and TRBJ2-1; D call uncertain. Trimming removed 5 bases from V and 5 bases from J, with 10 bases in between. This CDR3 contains 13 residues. CDR1 and CDR2 from the germline V gene are KGHSH and LQKENI. The CDR3 nucleotides read TGTGCCAGCTCAAGAGACCAGGACAATGAGCAGTTCTTC. It translates to CASSRDQDNEQFF.

The chain recombines TRBV28 with TRBJ2-1, with 7 nucleotides matching TRBD2. The J segment lost 6 bases and the V segment lost 2 bases, leaving 4 bases of the junction unmatched. The CDR3 is 14 amino acids. Germline CDR1 reads MDHEN; CDR2 reads SYDVKM. DNA of the CDR3: TGTGCCAGCAGTTTAGGACTAGTGGGCAATGAGCAGTTCTTC. Translated, it gives CASSLGLVGNEQFF.

This clone showed up just once. The chain couples TRBV10-2 to TRBJ2-7, with 15 bases matching TRBD2. With 8 bases clipped from V and 1 base from J, the junction kept 9 bases outside the gene matches. CDR3 length: 17 residues. From germline, CDR1 is WSHSY and CDR2 SAAADI. In DNA, the CDR3 is TGCGCCAGCTCGAGGGGACTAGCGGGAGGCCTTTCCTACGAGCAGTACTTC. Translating it yields CASSRGLAGGLSYEQYF.

The V call is TRBV30, the J call TRBJ2-5; D is perhaps TRBD2 (6 bases). V was clipped by 2 bases and J by 5 bases, with 9 bases between them. Germline CDR1 and CDR2: GTSNPN and SVGIG (reference sequence). CDR3 length equals 12 residues. The CDR3 is CAWSPRGETQYF. CDR3 bases: TGTGCCTGGAGTCCCCGGGGGGAGACCCAGTACTTC.

The sample holds one count of this clone. The chain carries TRBV7-9 and TRBJ1-5; D remains unclear. V was trimmed by 0 bases and J by 0 bases, leaving 15 bases between them. The CDR3 contains 18 residues. CDR1 and CDR2 from the germline V gene are SEHNR and FQNEAQ (reference sequence). CDR3 in DNA: TGTGCCAGCAGCTTAGCTGTCAGGCAGACGGATAGCAATCAGCCCCAGCATTTT. Protein: CASSLAVRQTDSNQPQHF.

The rearrangement uses TRBV27 and TRBJ2-1, with D perhaps TRBD2 (5 bases). Trimming pared 6 bases from V and 7 bases from J, leaving 19 bases between. This CDR3 region has 15 residues. Germline lookup yields CDR1 MNHEY and CDR2 SMNVEV (reference sequence). This CDR3 reads CASSPWAGFINEQFF. The CDR3 coding sequence is TGTGCCAGCAGCCCATGGGCGGGTTTTATTAATGAGCAGTTCTTC.

The chain uses TRBV28 and TRBJ1-5; unclear D gene. The CDR3 is 17 residues long. The germline CDR1 and CDR2 sequences are MDHEN and SYDVKM. V dropped 6 bases and J dropped 0 bases, with 18 bases sitting between them. The CDR3 loop reads CASSQVVKLYSNQPQHF. DNA of the CDR3: TGTGCCAGCAGCCAGGTAGTAAAACTCTATAGCAATCAGCCCCAGCATTTT.

The chain carries TRBV28 and TRBJ1-2; D is perhaps TRBD1 (5 bases). Germline V gives CDR1 MDHEN, CDR2 SYDVKM. The CDR3 is made up of 13 amino acids. V shed 7 bases and J shed 1 base, with 10 bases lying between them. For the CDR3, the DNA is TGTGCCAGCATCCGGACACATAACTATGGCTACACCTTC. It is translated as CASIRTHNYGYTF.

This clone is a singleton in its sample. The V gene is TRBV19, the J gene TRBJ1-5; D perhaps matches TRBD1 (6 bases). Trimming left V 4 bases short and J 6 bases short, with 10 bases between. CDR3 length: 13 residues. From germline, CDR1 is LNHDA and CDR2 SQIVND (reference sequence). The CDR3 DNA follows: TGTGCCAGTAGTAACCTACAGGGTCAGCCCCAGCATTTT. Protein sequence: CASSNLQGQPQHF.

The CDR3 sequence: CASSDVDRTTNEKLFF. The CDR3 DNA sequence: TGTGCCAGCAGTGATGTGGACAGGACAACTAATGAAAAACTGTTTTTT. The rearrangement joins TRBV2 to TRBJ1-4; 7 bases match TRBD1. From germline, CDR1 is SNHLY and CDR2 FYNNEI. V trimming: 3 bases; J trimming: 0 bases; junction bases outside the gene matches: 4. This CDR3 comprises 16 residues.